The 5 T cell receptor beta chains below come from one sample, sequenced in a study of technical replicates of blood from a handful of donors. Sequencing used immunoSEQ multiplex PCR; TCRdb keeps in-frame clones, though not all of them. The sample records approximately 15,000 clones, around 86% being singletons. Sequenced sample: PBMCs. These receptors all come from a human donor in good health.

The genes are TRBV5-4 and TRBJ2-1; weak D call: TRBD1 (5 bases). The germline CDR1 and CDR2 sequences are SGHNT and YYREEE (reference sequence). Trimming shortened V by 3 bases and J by 3 bases, and 16 bases separated the two germline ends. The CDR3 is made up of 16 amino acids. The CDR3 loop is CASSSYDRDVYNEQFF. The CDR3 DNA sequence: TGTGCCAGCAGCTCTTATGACAGAGACGTCTACAATGAGCAGTTCTTC.

This chain links TRBV27 with TRBJ2-3, with D perhaps TRBD2 (6 bases). CDR3 length: 15 residues. Per the germline V gene, CDR1 is MNHEY and CDR2 is SMNVEV (reference sequence). V was cut by 2 bases and J by 6 bases, with 15 bases left in between. CDR3 bases: TGTGCCAGCAGTTTAAACACTCGCCGGGGGGATACGCAGTATTTT. It is translated as CASSLNTRRGDTQYF.

This chain uses TRBV9 with TRBJ2-1; 7 bases align to TRBD2. Germline trimming cut 4 bases from V and 4 bases from J; bases unmatched to any gene: 8. The germline CDR1 and CDR2 sequences are SGDLS and YYNGEE. The CDR3 loop spans 15 amino acids. The CDR3 nucleotides are TGTGCCAGCAGCTTAGACGGGGGGACTTACAATGAGCAGTTCTTC. This encodes CASSLDGGTYNEQFF. Variable domain in full (rest from reference TRBV9 and TRBJ2-1): DSGVTQTPKHLITATGQRVTLRCSPRSGDLSVYWYQQSLDQGLQFLIQYYNGEERAKGNILERFSAQQFPDLHSELNLSSLELGDSALYFCASSLDGGTYNEQFFGPGTRLTVL.

The gene calls are TRBV6-5 and TRBJ1-2, with D perhaps TRBD1 (5 bases). The CDR3 runs 11 residues. Germline-derived CDR1 and CDR2 are MNHEY and SVGAGI. With 10 bases removed from V and 2 bases from J, the gap between germline ends came to 8 bases. This CDR3 is CATGGNYGYTF. DNA for the CDR3: TGTGCCACGGGGGGAAACTATGGCTACACCTTC.

The genes are TRBV30 and TRBJ2-6; no clear D gene. Germline V gene sequence: CDR1 GTSNPN, CDR2 SVGIG (reference sequence). This CDR3 has 16 residues. V dropped 3 bases and J dropped 0 bases, with 12 bases sitting between them. This chain's CDR3 is CAWRPVVGSGANVLTF. CDR3 bases: TGTGCCTGGAGGCCGGTAGTCGGCTCTGGGGCCAACGTCCTGACTTTC. Looking up the rest from reference TRBV30 and TRBJ2-6 gives the full variable domain: SQTIHQWPATLVQPVGSPLSLECTVEGTSNPNLYWYRQAAGRGLQLLFYSVGIGQISSEVPQNLSASRPQDRQFILSSKKLLLSDSGFYLCAWRPVVGSGANVLTFGAGSRLTVL.